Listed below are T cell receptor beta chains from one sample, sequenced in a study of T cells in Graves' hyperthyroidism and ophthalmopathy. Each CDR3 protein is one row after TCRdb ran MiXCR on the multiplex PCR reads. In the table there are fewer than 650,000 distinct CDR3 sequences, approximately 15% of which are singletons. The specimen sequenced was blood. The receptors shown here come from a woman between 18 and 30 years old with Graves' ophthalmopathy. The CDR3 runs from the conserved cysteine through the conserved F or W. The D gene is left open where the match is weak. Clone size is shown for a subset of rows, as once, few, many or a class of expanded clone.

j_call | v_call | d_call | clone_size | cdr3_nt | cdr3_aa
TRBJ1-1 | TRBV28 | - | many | TGTGCCAGCAGTTTATTAAGTTACGAAGCTTTCTTT | CASSLLSYEAFF
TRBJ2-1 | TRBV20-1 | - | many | TGCAGTGCCCCAACCCCGGTGGTGGGATCCGAGCAGTTCTTC | CSAPTPVVGSEQFF
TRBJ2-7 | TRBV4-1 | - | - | TGCGCCAGCAGCCAAGAGTCCGGGACCTCCGCCTACGAGCAGTACTTC | CASSQESGTSAYEQYF
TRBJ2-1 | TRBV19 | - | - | TGTGCCAGTAGTGCTCAAACCGGGACATACAATGAGCAGTTCTTC | CASSAQTGTYNEQFF
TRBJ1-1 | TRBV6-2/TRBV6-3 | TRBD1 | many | TGTGCCAGCAGTTACGGCCAGGGGGCCGCTGAAGCTTTCTTT | CASSYGQGAAEAFF
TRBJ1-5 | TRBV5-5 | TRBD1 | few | TGTGCCAGCAGCCGAACCGACAGGGTGCGCAATCAGCCCCAGCATTTT | CASSRTDRVRNQPQHF
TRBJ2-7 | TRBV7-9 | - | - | TGTGCCAGCAGCTTAGAGAGGGTTGGCACCTACGAGCAGTACTTC | CASSLERVGTYEQYF
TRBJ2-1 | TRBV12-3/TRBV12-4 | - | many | TGTGCCAGCAGCCCCCTAGTGTCCAATGAGCAGTTCTTC | CASSPLVSNEQFF
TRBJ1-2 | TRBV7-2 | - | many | TGTGCCAGCAGCTTATACAGGGCCTACACCTTC | CASSLYRAYTF
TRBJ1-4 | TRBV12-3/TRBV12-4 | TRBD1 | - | TGTGCCAGCTCACCAGACAGGGCTCGGGCAACTAATGAAAAACTGTTTTTT | CASSPDRARATNEKLFF
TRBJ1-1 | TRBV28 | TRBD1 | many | TGTGCCAGCACCCTCGGGACAGGTGGATCTGAAGCTTTCTTT | CASTLGTGGSEAFF
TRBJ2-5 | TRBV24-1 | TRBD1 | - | TGTGCCACCAGTGATGAACCGGGACAGGGAGGTCCGGGAGAGACCCAGTACTTC | CATSDEPGQGGPGETQYF
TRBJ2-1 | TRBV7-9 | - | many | TGTGCCAGCAGCTTTTCTGGGGACGCATACAATGAGCAGTTCTTC | CASSFSGDAYNEQFF
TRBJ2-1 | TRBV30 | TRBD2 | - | TGTGCCTGGAGTGTAACTCTACGGGGGAGGGCGAAATCCTACAATGAGCAGTTCTTC | CAWSVTLRGRAKSYNEQFF
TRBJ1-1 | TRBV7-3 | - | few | TGTGCCAGCAGCTACACCGGGAGCATGAACACTGAAGCTTTCTTT | CASSYTGSMNTEAFF
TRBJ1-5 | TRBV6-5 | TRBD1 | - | TGTGCCAGCAGTTACGGGCCAGGGGGGGCCAATCAGCCCCAGCATTTT | CASSYGPGGANQPQHF
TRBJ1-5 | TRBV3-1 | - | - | TGTGCCAGCAGCCAAAAACCAGGGATCCAGCCCCAGCATTTT | CASSQKPGIQPQHF
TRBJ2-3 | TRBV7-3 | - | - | TGTGCCAGCAGCTTAAGTCCCCGCACAGATACGCAGTATTTT | CASSLSPRTDTQYF
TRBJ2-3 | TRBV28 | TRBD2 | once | TGTGCCAGCAGGTCTCCGGGACTAGCGGGAATAGGGGGGGCCGATACGCAGTATTTT | CASRSPGLAGIGGADTQYF
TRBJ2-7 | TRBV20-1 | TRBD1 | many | TGCAGTGCCCTCGATAGCGGACAGGGGTCCTACGAGCAGTACTTC | CSALDSGQGSYEQYF
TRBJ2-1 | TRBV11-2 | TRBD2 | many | TGTGCCAGCAGCTTAGATCGTCTAGCGGGAGGCTACAATGAGCAGTTCTTC | CASSLDRLAGGYNEQFF
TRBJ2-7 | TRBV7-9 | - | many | TGTGCCAGCAGCTCAAGAGGGTCCTACGAGCAGTACTTC | CASSSRGSYEQYF
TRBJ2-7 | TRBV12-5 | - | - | TGTGCTAGTCGCCAGACAGGGAGGTACGAGCAGTACTTC | CASRQTGRYEQYF
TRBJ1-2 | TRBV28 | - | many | TGTGCCAGCAGGCCCACCGGGCTCTATGGCTACACCTTC | CASRPTGLYGYTF
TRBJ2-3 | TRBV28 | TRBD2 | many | TGTGCCAGCAGTTTAGGGCTAGCGGGATCCGCGGGCACAGATACGCAGTATTTT | CASSLGLAGSAGTDTQYF
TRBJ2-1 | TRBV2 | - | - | TGTGCCAACAAATCTGGACGTGGCCTAAATTACAATGAGCAGTTCTTC | CANKSGRGLNYNEQFF
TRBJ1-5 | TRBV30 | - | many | TGTGCCTGGAGTGTGGGGTACGGGGGAGGGGGAAATCAGCCCCAGCATTTT | CAWSVGYGGGGNQPQHF
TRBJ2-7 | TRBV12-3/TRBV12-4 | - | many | TGTGCCAGCAGCCCTACTCCCAGCCACTACGAGCAGTACTTC | CASSPTPSHYEQYF
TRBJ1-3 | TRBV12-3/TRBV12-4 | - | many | TGTGCCAGCCTTGGGGGGACCTCTGGAAACACCATATATTTT | CASLGGTSGNTIYF
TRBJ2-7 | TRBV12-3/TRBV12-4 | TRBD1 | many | TGTGCCAGCAGTTTTCCCGGGACAGGGGGACACGAGCAGTACTTC | CASSFPGTGGHEQYF
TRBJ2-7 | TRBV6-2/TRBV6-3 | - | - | TGTGCCAGTCGGTGGTCCTACGAGCAGTACTTC | CASRWSYEQYF
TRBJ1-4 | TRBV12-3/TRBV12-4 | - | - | TGTGCCAGCACTTCCACCCCGGAGAAACTGTTTTTT | CASTSTPEKLFF
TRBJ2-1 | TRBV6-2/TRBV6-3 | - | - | TGTGCCAGCAGTTATGGGGCTCTAGGGAGGGGGAATGAGCAGTTCTTC | CASSYGALGRGNEQFF
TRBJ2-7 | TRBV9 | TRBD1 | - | TGTGCCAGCAGCGTGAGAGCCGGGACAGGGATCTACGAGCAGTACTTC | CASSVRAGTGIYEQYF